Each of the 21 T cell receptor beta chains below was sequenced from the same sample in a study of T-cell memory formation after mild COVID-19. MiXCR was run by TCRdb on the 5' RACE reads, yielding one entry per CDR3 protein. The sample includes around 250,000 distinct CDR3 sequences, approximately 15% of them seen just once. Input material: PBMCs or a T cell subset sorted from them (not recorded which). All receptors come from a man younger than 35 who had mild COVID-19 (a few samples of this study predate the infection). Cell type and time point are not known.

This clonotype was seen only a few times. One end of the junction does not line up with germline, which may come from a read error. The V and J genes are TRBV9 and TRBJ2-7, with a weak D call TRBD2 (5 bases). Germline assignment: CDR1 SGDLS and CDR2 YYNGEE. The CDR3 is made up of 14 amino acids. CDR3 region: CASSPRTDSDEQYF. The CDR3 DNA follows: TGTGCCAGCAGCCCTCGGACGGACTCCGACGAGCAGTACTTC.

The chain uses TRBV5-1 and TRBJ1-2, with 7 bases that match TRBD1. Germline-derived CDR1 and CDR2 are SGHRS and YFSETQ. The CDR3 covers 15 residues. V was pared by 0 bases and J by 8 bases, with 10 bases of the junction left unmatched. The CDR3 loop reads CASSLDVTGLNGYTF. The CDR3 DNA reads TGCGCCAGCAGCTTGGATGTGACAGGGTTGAACGGCTACACCTTC.

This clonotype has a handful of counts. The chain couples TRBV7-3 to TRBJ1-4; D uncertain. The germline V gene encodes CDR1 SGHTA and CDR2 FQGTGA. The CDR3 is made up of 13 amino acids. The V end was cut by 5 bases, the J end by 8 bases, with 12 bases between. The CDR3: CASSASRSEKLFF. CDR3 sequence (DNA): TGTGCCAGCAGCGCCTCGCGATCCGAAAAACTGTTTTTT.

Here the CDR3 DNA reads TGTGCCACCACAGGGACCGGGTCCTATAATTCACCCCTCCACTTT. It translates to CATTGTGSYNSPLHF. V and J are TRBV28 and TRBJ1-6, with D possibly being TRBD1 (6 bases). CDR3 length equals 15 residues. Germline V lookup: CDR1 MDHEN, CDR2 SYDVKM. The ends were cut back, 10 bases at V and 1 base at J, with 14 bases in the middle.

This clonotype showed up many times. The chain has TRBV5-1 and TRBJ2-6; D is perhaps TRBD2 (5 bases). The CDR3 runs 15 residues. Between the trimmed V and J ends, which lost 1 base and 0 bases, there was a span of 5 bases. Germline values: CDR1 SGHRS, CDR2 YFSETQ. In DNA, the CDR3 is TGCGCCAGCAGCTTGCGGGGCTCTGGGGCCAACGTCCTGACTTTC. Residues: CASSLRGSGANVLTF.

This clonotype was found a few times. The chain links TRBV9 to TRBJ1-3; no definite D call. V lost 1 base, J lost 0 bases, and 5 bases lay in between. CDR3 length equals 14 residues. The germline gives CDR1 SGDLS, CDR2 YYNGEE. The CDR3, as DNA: TGTGCCAGCAGCGTACAATACTCTGGAAACACCATATATTTT. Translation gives CASSVQYSGNTIYF.

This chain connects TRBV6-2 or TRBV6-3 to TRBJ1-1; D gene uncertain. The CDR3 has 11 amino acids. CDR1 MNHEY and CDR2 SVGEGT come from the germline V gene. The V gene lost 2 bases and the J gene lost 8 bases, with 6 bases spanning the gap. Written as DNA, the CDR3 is TGTGCCAGCAGTTACAGAGTAGAAGCTTTCTTT. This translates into CASSYRVEAFF.

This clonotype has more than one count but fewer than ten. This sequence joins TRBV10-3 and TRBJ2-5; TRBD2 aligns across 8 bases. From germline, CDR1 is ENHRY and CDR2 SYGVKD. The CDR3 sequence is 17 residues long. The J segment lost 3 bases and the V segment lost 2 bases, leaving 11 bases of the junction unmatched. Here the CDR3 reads CAISEPTAGLVKETQYF. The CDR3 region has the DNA TGTGCCATCAGTGAGCCGACTGCGGGACTAGTCAAAGAGACCCAGTACTTC.

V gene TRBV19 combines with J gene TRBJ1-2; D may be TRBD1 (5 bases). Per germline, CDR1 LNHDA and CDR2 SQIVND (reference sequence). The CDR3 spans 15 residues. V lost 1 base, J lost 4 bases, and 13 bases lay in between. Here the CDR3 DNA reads TGTGCCAGTAGTATAGCCCAGGGAGGAGGCTATGGCTACACCTTC. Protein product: CASSIAQGGGYGYTF.

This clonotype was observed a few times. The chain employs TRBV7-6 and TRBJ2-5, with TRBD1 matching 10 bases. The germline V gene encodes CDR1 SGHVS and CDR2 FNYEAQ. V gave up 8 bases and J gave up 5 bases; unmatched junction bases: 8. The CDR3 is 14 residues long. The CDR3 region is CASGGQGFSETQYF. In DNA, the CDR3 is TGTGCCAGCGGGGGACAGGGGTTTAGTGAGACCCAGTACTTC. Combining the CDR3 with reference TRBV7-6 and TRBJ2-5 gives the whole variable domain GAGVSQSPRYKVTKRGQDVALRCDPISGHVSLYWYRQALGQGPEFLTYFNYEAQQDKSGLPNDRFSAERPEGSISTLTIQRTEQRDSAMYRCASGGQGFSETQYFGPGTRLLVL.

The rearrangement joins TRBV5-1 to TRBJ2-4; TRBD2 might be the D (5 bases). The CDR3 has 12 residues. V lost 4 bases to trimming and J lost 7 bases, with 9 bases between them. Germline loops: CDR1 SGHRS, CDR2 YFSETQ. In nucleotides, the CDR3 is TGCGCCAGCAGCCAAACTAGTAACATTCAGTACTTC. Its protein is CASSQTSNIQYF.

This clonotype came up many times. The CDR3 spells CASSPQYPDSMNTEAFF. As DNA, the CDR3 is TGCGCCAGCAGCCCCCAATACCCAGACAGCATGAACACTGAAGCTTTCTTT. V and J are TRBV4-1 and TRBJ1-1, with D possibly TRBD1 on 5 matching bases. Trimming took 4 bases from V and 0 from J, leaving 18 bases between them. The CDR3 loop spans 17 amino acids. CDR1 MGHRA and CDR2 YSYEKL come from the germline V gene.

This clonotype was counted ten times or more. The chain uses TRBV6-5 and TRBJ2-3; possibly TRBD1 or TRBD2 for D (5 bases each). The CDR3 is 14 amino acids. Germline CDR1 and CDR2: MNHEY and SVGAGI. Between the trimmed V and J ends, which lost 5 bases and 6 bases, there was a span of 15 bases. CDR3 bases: TGTGCCAGCAGTACGGGGCAGTCTCCGGATACGCAGTATTTT. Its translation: CASSTGQSPDTQYF.

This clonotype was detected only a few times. The CDR3 region has the DNA TGCAGCGTGACTGGGTCTTCGGCGCGTGGCACTGAAGCTTTCTTT. Translating gives CSVTGSSARGTEAFF. The chain employs TRBV29-1 and TRBJ1-1, with no clear D. This CDR3 has 15 residues. Per the germline V gene, CDR1 is SQVTM and CDR2 is ANQGSEA. With 6 bases removed from V and 4 bases from J, the gap between germline ends came to 21 bases.

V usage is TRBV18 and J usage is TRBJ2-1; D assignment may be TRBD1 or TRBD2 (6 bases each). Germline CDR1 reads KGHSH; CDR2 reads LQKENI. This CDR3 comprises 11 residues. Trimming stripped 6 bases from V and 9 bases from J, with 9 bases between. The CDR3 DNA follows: TGTGCCAGCTCCTCGGGGGCTGAGCAGTTCTTC. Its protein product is CASSSGAEQFF. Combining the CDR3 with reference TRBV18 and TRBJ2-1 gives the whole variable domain NAGVMQNPRHLVRRRGQEARLRCSPMKGHSHVYWYRQLPEEGLKFMVYLQKENIIDESGMPKERFSAEFPKEGPSILRIQQVVRGDSAAYFCASSSGAEQFFGPGTRLTVL.

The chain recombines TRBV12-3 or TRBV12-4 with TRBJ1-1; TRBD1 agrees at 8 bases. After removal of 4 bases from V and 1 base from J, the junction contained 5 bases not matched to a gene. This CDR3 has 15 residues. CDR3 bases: TGTGCCAGCAGTTCGCAGGGGGCCGGGAACACTGAAGCTTTCTTT. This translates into CASSSQGAGNTEAFF.

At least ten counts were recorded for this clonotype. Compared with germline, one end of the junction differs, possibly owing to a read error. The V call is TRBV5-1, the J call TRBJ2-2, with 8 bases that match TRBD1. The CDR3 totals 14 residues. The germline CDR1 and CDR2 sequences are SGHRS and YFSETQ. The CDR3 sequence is CASSPGQGTGELFF. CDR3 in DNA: TGTGCCAGTAGCCCAGGACAGGGCACCGGGGAGCTGTTTTTT.

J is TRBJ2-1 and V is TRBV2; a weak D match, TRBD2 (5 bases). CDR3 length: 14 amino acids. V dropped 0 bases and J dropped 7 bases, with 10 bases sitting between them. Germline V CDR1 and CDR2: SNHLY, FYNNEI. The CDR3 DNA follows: TGTGCCAGCAGTGAAGCTTCGAGGGATAATGAGCAGTTCTTC. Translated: CASSEASRDNEQFF. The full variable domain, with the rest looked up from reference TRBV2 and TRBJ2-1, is EPEVTQTPSHQVTQMGQEVILRCVPISNHLYFYWYRQILGQKVEFLVSFYNNEISEKSEIFDDQFSVERPDGSNFTLKIRSTKLEDSAMYFCASSEASRDNEQFFGPGTRLTVL.

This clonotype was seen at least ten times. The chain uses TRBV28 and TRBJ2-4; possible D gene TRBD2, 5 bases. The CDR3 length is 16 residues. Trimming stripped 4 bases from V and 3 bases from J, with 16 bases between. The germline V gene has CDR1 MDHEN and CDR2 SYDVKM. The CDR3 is CASSSHTDFGKNIQYF. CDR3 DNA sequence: TGTGCCAGCAGTTCGCACACGGACTTTGGCAAAAACATTCAGTACTTC.

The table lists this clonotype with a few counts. CDR3 region: CSAGGLGFGTEAFF. In DNA form, the CDR3 reads TGCAGCGCGGGGGGGCTGGGGTTTGGCACTGAAGCTTTCTTT. The J gene is TRBJ1-1, the V gene TRBV29-1; TRBD1 is a possible D gene (6 bases). This CDR3 has 14 amino acids. Trimming pared 7 bases from V and 4 bases from J, leaving 19 bases between. Germline loops: CDR1 SQVTM, CDR2 ANQGSEA.

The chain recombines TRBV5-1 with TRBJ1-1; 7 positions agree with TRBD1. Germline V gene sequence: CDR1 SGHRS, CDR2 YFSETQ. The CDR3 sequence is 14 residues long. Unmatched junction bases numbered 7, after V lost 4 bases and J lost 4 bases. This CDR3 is CASSQGVGPTEAFF. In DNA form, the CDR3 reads TGCGCCAGCAGCCAGGGGGTCGGGCCCACTGAAGCTTTCTTT.